The 9 T cell receptor beta chains below come from one sample, sequenced in a study of blood T cells in healthy people across ages. Primed by a sample-barcoded 5' primer and a J-beta primer mix, a second PCR proceeded for 7 to 11 cycles. Each CDR3 protein gets one entry after TCRdb re-called the 5' RACE reads with MiXCR. The table lists around 1,000,000 distinct CDR3 sequences, 20% to 25% of them singletons. These same records also appear under a second study, on T cells of mothers and their children.

Sequenced: blood. The source of these receptors is a girl aged 2 to 10 in good health.

This chain joins TRBV29-1 and TRBJ1-2; TRBD1 agrees at 8 bases. CDR1 and CDR2 from the germline V gene are SQVTM and ANQGSEA. The CDR3 loop spans 12 amino acids. V shed 6 bases, J shed 13 bases, and the junction held 13 bases outside the gene matches. CDR3: CSVPGQADVLTF. As DNA, the CDR3 is TGCAGCGTCCCGGGACAGGCAGATGTCCTCACCTTC.

The V gene is TRBV13, the J gene TRBJ2-7, with TRBD1 as a possible D gene (6 bases). Trimming left V 3 bases short and J 2 bases short, with 11 bases between. Germline CDR1 and CDR2: PRHDT and FYEKMQ (reference sequence). The CDR3 is 14 residues long. The CDR3: CASSFRGSPYEQYF. In DNA, the CDR3 is TGTGCCAGCAGCTTCAGGGGTTCTCCCTACGAGCAGTACTTC.

This sequence joins TRBV11-2 and TRBJ2-3, with 9 bases matching TRBD2. The junction had 17 bases not matched to a gene; V was cut back by 1 base and J by 6 bases. The CDR3 extends over 19 amino acids. Germline V gene data show CDR1 as SGHAT and CDR2 as FQNNGV. This chain's CDR3 is CASSLVLSSFSGGGDTQYF. The CDR3 DNA sequence: TGTGCCAGCAGCTTAGTCCTCAGCTCCTTTAGCGGGGGTGGGGATACGCAGTATTTT.

This clonotype has a handful of counts. The chain is built from TRBV4-1 and TRBJ2-7; 7 bases are shared with TRBD2. Germline loops: CDR1 MGHRA, CDR2 YSYEKL. This CDR3 has 15 amino acids. J was trimmed by 6 bases and V by 0 bases; bases with no gene match: 8. CDR3 bases: TGCGCCAGCAGCCAAGATGATCTAGAGCGGGGCGAGCAGTACTTC. Translated, it gives CASSQDDLERGEQYF.

This rearrangement joins TRBV11-1 to TRBJ2-1; D remains unclear. The CDR3 runs 14 residues. V lost 5 bases and J lost 10, with 18 bases in between. Germline V gene lookup returns CDR1 SGHAT and CDR2 FQDESV (reference sequence). The CDR3 coding sequence is TGTGCCAGCAGCGAAATCAGTCGCAAATGGGAGCAGTTCTTC. It is translated as CASSEISRKWEQFF.

This clonotype was counted many times. This chain links TRBV29-1 with TRBJ1-2; D call uncertain. The CDR3 totals 11 residues. Trimming stripped 7 bases from V and 2 bases from J, with 8 bases between. Per the germline V gene, CDR1 is SQVTM and CDR2 is ANQGSEA. The CDR3 DNA follows: TGCAGCGCCCTTGGGAACTATGGCTACACCTTC. This codes for CSALGNYGYTF.

The V gene is TRBV7-2, the J gene TRBJ2-5, with TRBD2 matching 8 bases. CDR3 length equals 16 residues. The germline gives CDR1 SGHTA, CDR2 FQGNSA. The ends lost 2 bases at V and 4 bases at J; junction bases unmatched: 9. The CDR3 nucleotides are TGTGCCAGCAGCTTAACCCGGCTAGCGGGTTCAGAGACCCAGTACTTC. It codes for CASSLTRLAGSETQYF.

There are a few counts of this clonotype. V usage is TRBV12-3 or TRBV12-4 and J usage is TRBJ2-1, with unresolved D. V lost 4 bases and J 8 bases, leaving 12 bases between the germline ends. The CDR3 has 13 amino acids. The DNA for the CDR3 is TGTGCCAGCAGTTCCCAAACCGGAGATGAGCAGTTCTTC. Translation gives CASSSQTGDEQFF.

The V gene is TRBV20-1, the J gene TRBJ1-4, with no clear D. The CDR3 has 14 residues. V was shortened by 5 bases and J by 7 bases, with 17 bases between the two germline ends. Per germline, CDR1 DFQATT and CDR2 SNEGSKA (reference sequence). CDR3 sequence: CSAPMEGSGEKLFF. CDR3 sequence (DNA): TGCAGTGCTCCCATGGAAGGGTCGGGTGAAAAACTGTTTTTT.